Included here is one T cell receptor (beta chain) sequence, with context. Its antigen remains unknown. The naive CD8+ gate required CD45RO-CCR7+CD27+CD95- phenotype. These data originate in a study of CXCR3-negative and CXCR3-positive naive CD8 T cells. TRB cDNA was prepared as libraries by UMI-labeled 5' RACE. Using the 5' RACE reads, TCRdb records one entry per CDR3 protein without DNA. Recorded for this sample: approximately 6,900 distinct CDR3 sequences. This CDR3 has 13 residues. Germline V gene data show CDR1 as SNHLY and CDR2 as FYNNEI. The study's findings and limits: TRB CDR3 properties were used to infer TCR strength, and surface CD5 was comparable between naive subsets. Diversity ran similarly high across both naive subsets but far lower in memory CD8+ cells. TRBV-TRBJ usage was similar across naive CXCR3 subsets but distinct in memory cells. The study found more hydrophobic TRB CDR3s in CXCR3-positive naive cells than in CXCR3-negative naive cells.

Sequencing was carried out using naive CXCR3+ CD8+ T cells from blood. Subset of the sample: CD45RO-CCR7+CD27+CD95- naive CD8+ T cells expressing CXCR3 (TNR3+). This chain joins TRBV2 and TRBJ2-7. The receptor comes from a human donor in good health. Some clones in this sample may be carry-over from other donors' samples. The CDR3 here is CASNWGGSYEQYF.